The source of this T cell receptor (beta chain) is a study of shared clonotypes between healthy human individuals. Study-wide background: CD4 naive and CD4 memory each took three plates per donor, while CD8 naive took two and CD8 memory one.

Comment on this clone: The antigen remains undetermined.

The germline CDR1 and CDR2 sequences are SGHDT and YYEEEE. V shed 1 base and J shed 5 bases, with 16 bases lying between them. The CDR3 is made up of 16 amino acids. Study-level findings and limits: Relative to their counterparts shared across all four donors, non-shared clonotypes exhibited diminished generation probabilities. Sampling was confined to blood; repertoires within tissues likely differ.

Profiled with immunoSEQ multiplex PCR; TCRdb holds only in-frame clones, not every one. This repertoire shows about 1.5 million clones, 95% to 99% found once; its top ten account for roughly 0.45%. The sample comprised naive CD4+ T cells sorted from blood. Subset indicated: CD45RA+ positively selected. The chain employs TRBV5-6 and TRBJ1-5; no clear D. The receptor's source is a man under 40 in good health. The CDR3 protein is CASSLWLGMGDQPQHF. In DNA, the CDR3 is TGTGCCAGCAGCTTGTGGCTAGGGATGGGAGATCAGCCCCAGCATTTT.